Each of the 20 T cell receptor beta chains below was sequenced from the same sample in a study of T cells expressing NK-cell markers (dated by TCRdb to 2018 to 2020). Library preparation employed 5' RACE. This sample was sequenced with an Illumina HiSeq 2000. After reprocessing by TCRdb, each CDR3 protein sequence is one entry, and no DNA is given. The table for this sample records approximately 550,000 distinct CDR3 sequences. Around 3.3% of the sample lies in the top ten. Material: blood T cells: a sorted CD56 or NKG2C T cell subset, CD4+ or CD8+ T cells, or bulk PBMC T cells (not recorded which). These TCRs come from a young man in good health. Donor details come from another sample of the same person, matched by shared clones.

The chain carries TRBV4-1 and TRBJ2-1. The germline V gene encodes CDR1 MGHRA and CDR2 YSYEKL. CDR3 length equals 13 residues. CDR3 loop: CASSQVGSIEQFF.

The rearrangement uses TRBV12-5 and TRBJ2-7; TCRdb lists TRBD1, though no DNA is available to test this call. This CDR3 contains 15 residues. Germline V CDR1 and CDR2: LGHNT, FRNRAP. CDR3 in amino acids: CASGPHRTGSHEQYF.

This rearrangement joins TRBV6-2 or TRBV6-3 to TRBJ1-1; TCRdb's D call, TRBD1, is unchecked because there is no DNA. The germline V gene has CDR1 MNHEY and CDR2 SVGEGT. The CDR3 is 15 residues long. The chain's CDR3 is CASSYTLPRDPEAFF.

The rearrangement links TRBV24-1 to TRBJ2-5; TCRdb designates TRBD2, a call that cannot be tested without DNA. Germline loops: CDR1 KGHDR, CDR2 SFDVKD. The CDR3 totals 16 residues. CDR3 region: CATSGTGTSGGETQYF.

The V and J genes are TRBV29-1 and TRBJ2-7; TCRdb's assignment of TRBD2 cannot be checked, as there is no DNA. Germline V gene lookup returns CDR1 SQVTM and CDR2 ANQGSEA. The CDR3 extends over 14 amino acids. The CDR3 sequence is CSVESGKGSYEQYF.

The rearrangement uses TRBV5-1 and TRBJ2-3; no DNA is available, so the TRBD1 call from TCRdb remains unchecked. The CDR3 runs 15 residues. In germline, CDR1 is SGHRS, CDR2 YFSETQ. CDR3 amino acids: CASRAGTALTDTQYF.

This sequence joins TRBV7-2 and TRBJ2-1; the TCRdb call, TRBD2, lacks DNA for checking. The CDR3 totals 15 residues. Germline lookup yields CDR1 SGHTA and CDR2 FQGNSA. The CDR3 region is CASRLRAGDSNEQFF.

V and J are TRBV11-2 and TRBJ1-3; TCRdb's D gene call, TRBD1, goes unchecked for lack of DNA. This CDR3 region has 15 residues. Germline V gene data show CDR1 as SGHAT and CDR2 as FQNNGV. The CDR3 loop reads CASSSQGNLGNTIYF. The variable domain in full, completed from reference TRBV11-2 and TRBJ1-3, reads EAGVAQSPRYKIIEKRQSVAFWCNPISGHATLYWYQQILGQGPKLLIQFQNNGVVDDSQLPKDRFSAERLKGVDSTLKIQPAKLEDSAVYLCASSSQGNLGNTIYFGEGSWLTVV.

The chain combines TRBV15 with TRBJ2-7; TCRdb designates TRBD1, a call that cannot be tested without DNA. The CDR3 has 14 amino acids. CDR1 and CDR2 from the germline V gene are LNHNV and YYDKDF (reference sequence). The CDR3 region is CATSSGGDLGEQYF.

Here the CDR3 reads CSARRGAGLVETQYF. V is TRBV20-1 and J is TRBJ2-5; TCRdb reports TRBD2, a call that lacks DNA to check it against. This CDR3 has 15 residues. Germline V gene lookup returns CDR1 DFQATT and CDR2 SNEGSKA (reference sequence).

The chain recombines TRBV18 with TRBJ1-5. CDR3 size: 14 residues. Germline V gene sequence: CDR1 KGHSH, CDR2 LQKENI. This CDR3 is CASSEGGISQPQHF.

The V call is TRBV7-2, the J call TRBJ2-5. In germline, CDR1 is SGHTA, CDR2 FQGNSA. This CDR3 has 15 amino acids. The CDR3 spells CASSLDSLLEETQYF.

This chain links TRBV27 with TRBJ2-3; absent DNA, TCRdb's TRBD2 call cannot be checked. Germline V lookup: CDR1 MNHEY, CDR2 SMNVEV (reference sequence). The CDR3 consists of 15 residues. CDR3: CASRGIAISTDTQYF.

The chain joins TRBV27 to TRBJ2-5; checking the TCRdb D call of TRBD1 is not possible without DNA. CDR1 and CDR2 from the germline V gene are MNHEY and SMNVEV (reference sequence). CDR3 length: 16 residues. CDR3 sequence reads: CASSLSPGQGALAQYF.

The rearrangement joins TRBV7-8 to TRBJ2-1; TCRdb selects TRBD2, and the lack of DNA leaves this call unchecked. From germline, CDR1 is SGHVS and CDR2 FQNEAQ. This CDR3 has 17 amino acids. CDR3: CASSPPRARSSYNEQFF.

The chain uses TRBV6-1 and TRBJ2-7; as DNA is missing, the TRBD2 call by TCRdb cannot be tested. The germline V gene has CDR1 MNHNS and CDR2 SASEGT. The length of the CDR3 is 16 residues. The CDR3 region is CASREGLAGFSYEQYF.

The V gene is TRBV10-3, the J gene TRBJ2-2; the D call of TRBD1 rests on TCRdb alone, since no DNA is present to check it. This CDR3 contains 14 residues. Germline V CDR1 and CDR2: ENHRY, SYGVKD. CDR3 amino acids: CAIARGANVGELFF.

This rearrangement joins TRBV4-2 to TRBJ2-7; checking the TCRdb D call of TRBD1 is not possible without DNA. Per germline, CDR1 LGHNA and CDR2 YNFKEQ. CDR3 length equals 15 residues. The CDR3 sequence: CASSPGGQAVYEQYF.

The CDR3 loop is CASSGGTGIGYEQYF. The J gene is TRBJ2-7, the V gene TRBV5-1; TCRdb lists TRBD1, though no DNA is available to test this call. Germline V gene sequence: CDR1 SGHRS, CDR2 YFSETQ. This CDR3 region has 15 residues.

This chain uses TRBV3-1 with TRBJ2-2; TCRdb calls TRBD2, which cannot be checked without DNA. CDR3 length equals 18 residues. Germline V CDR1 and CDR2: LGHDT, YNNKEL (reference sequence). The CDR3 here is CASSYLTGTSGRNGELFF.